Given below is one T cell receptor (beta chain) in context. The antigen is not known. The data were taken from a study of shared clonotypes between healthy human individuals. Study-level results: As a rule, naive subsets had a larger estimated richness than memory subsets.

This CDR3 is built from 12 residues. Trimming took off 6 bases at V and 10 bases at J, with 13 bases between the two ends. The germline gives CDR1 MNHEY, CDR2 SMNVEV (reference sequence). Terminally differentiated effector memory CD45RA+ cells were left out of the naive CD8 fraction, which was CD45RO-negative and positively selected for CCR7. Donors were Caucasian adults residing in Nashville, Tennessee, USA. Samples underwent the assay at deep level. Using immunoSEQ multiplex PCR, the repertoire was profiled, and TCRdb retains in-frame clones only, with some absent. The repertoire has about 2.2 million clones, about 93% of them found once; the top ten carry about 1.5%.

This TCR derives from a young man in good health. Some clones in this sample may be carry-over from other donors' samples. V usage is TRBV27 and J usage is TRBJ2-1; no clear D. Source material: naive CD8+ T cells from PBMCs. The CDR3, as DNA: TGTGCCAGCAGCAACTGGGGAAGGGAGCAGTTCTTC. Translating it yields CASSNWGREQFF.